The rows below give T cell receptor beta chains drawn from one sample of a study of vaccination and CD4 T cells after COVID-19. TCRdb re-called the PCR reads through MiXCR, storing one row per CDR3 protein. The sample records some 10,000 distinct CDR3 sequences, approximately 61% being singletons. Antigens of these TCRs are unknown. The sample was CD4+ T cells from blood, cultured in vitro. Every receptor here comes from a human donor who had recovered from COVID-19. Both conserved end residues are part of each CDR3. Fields, in order: clone size, D gene, V gene, J gene, CDR3 length, CDR3 DNA, CDR3 protein. A D gene is named only where the DNA matches it firmly. The size of a clone is reported for some rows only, either as once, few or many, or as a class for expanded clones.

size: NA
D: NA
V: TRBV27
J: TRBJ1-5
length: 16
DNA: TGTGCCAGCAGTTTATCGCGTTACAACGTCGCCCGAGCCCAGCATTTT
CDR3: CASSLSRYNVARAQHF

size: once
D: NA
V: TRBV5-8
J: TRBJ2-6
length: 17
DNA: TGTGCCAGCAGCTCTGCAATCCGGTACTCTGGGGCCAACGTCCTGACTTTC
CDR3: CASSSAIRYSGANVLTF

size: NA
D: NA
V: TRBV7-9
J: TRBJ1-5
length: 14
DNA: TGTGCCAGCAGCTTAGAAGTTGACAATCAGCCCCAGCATTTT
CDR3: CASSLEVDNQPQHF

size: few
D: NA
V: TRBV6-5
J: TRBJ1-2
length: 15
DNA: TGTGCCAGCAGTTCCCGGGGCGGGAGAGACTATGGCTACACCTTC
CDR3: CASSSRGGRDYGYTF

size: NA
D: NA
V: TRBV12-3/TRBV12-4
J: TRBJ2-7
length: 14
DNA: TGTGCCAGCAGTCCTACAGGGATTCGGGACGAGCAGTACTTC
CDR3: CASSPTGIRDEQYF

size: few
D: NA
V: TRBV7-8
J: TRBJ2-2
length: 19
DNA: TGTGCCAGCAGCTTCAGGGGGGGCATCCCAGGTCTGAACACCGGGGAGCTGTTTTTT
CDR3: CASSFRGGIPGLNTGELFF

size: few
D: NA
V: TRBV20-1
J: TRBJ1-1
length: 13
DNA: TGCAGTGCTAGAGAGGGGGCGCACACTGAAGCTTTCTTT
CDR3: CSAREGAHTEAFF

size: NA
D: TRBD2
V: TRBV20-1
J: TRBJ2-7
length: 14
DNA: TGCAGTGCTAGAGAACTAGCGGGGGTAGGGGAGCAGTACTTC
CDR3: CSARELAGVGEQYF

size: NA
D: NA
V: TRBV6-2/TRBV6-3
J: TRBJ1-1
length: 18
DNA: TGTGCCAGCAGGCCCGCCACGGGGGGGGGGCGGGTCGATACTGAAGCTTTCTTT
CDR3: CASRPATGGGRVDTEAFF

size: NA
D: NA
V: TRBV7-9
J: TRBJ2-5
length: 14
DNA: TGTGCCAGCAGCTTAGCGGGACTTCAAGAGACCCAGTACTTC
CDR3: CASSLAGLQETQYF

size: NA
D: NA
V: TRBV10-3
J: TRBJ1-1
length: 14
DNA: TGTGCCATCAGCCCCGACGGACTGAACACTGAAGCTTTCTTT
CDR3: CAISPDGLNTEAFF

size: NA
D: TRBD2
V: TRBV12-3/TRBV12-4
J: TRBJ2-1
length: 15
DNA: TGTGCCAGCAGTCTCCGACTAGCGGGGGGTGGTGAGCAGTTCTTC
CDR3: CASSLRLAGGGEQFF

size: NA
D: NA
V: TRBV7-8
J: TRBJ1-5
length: 14
DNA: TGTGCCAGCAGCTTAGGACGGGAGGGTCAGCCCCAGCATTTT
CDR3: CASSLGREGQPQHF

size: few
D: NA
V: TRBV27
J: TRBJ1-1
length: 14
DNA: TGTGCCAGCAGTTCCCCCAGGGCGGGCACTGAAGCTTTCTTT
CDR3: CASSSPRAGTEAFF

size: NA
D: NA
V: TRBV12-3/TRBV12-4
J: TRBJ1-1
length: 16
DNA: TGTGCCAGCAGTCCGGTGAACACAGGGATGAACACTGAAGCTTTCTTT
CDR3: CASSPVNTGMNTEAFF

size: few
D: NA
V: TRBV7-8
J: TRBJ2-3
length: 16
DNA: TGTGCCAGCAGCTTAGCGGCAAGAACTAGCACAGATACGCAGTATTTT
CDR3: CASSLAARTSTDTQYF

size: NA
D: TRBD1
V: TRBV12-3/TRBV12-4
J: TRBJ1-6
length: 17
DNA: TGTGCCAGTCCCTCCTTGGCCCCGGGACAGGGAGGCTCACCCCTCCACTTT
CDR3: CASPSLAPGQGGSPLHF

size: NA
D: TRBD2
V: TRBV20-1
J: TRBJ2-3
length: 16
DNA: TGCAGTGCTAGCGGCATAAGCGGGGGGGAAGCAGATACGCAGTATTTT
CDR3: CSASGISGGEADTQYF

size: NA
D: TRBD1
V: TRBV19
J: TRBJ2-6
length: 21
DNA: TGTGCCAGTAGCAATCACTGGATACAGGGGGGAATCTCATCTGGGGCCAACGTCCTGACTTTC
CDR3: CASSNHWIQGGISSGANVLTF

size: NA
D: NA
V: TRBV24-1
J: TRBJ2-1
length: 13
DNA: TGTGCCACCGCCGAGGGGGGGCGAAATGAGCAGTTCTTC
CDR3: CATAEGGRNEQFF